These 31 T cell receptor beta chains share one sample of origin, sequenced in a study of T cells in tumors and immune-related adverse events. Assay used: immunoSEQ multiplex PCR; TCRdb lists only in-frame clones, some missing. The sample lists a few thousand clones, 65% occurring once. The material was gut tissue, obtained from a patient treated with anti-PD-1 therapy. The receptors here all came from a female donor with metastatic renal cell carcinoma.

This clone came up a few times. The V call is TRBV5-1, the J call TRBJ2-1; a possible D gene is TRBD2 (7 bases). Germline V lookup: CDR1 SGHRS, CDR2 YFSETQ. Trimming removed 4 bases from V and 8 bases from J, with 22 bases in between. This CDR3 is 16 amino acids long. CDR3 sequence reads: CASSQGDVTGGDEQFF. The CDR3 DNA is TGCGCCAGCAGCCAGGGCGATGTCACGGGGGGCGATGAGCAGTTCTTC. Together with reference TRBV5-1 and TRBJ2-1, the CDR3 gives the full variable domain: KAGVTQTPRYLIKTRGQQVTLSCSPISGHRSVSWYQQTPGQGLQFLFEYFSETQRNKGNFPGRFSGRQFSNSRSEMNVSTLELGDSALYLCASSQGDVTGGDEQFFGPGTRLTVL.

The sample holds a few counts of this clone. This chain uses TRBV11-2 with TRBJ1-1, with 7 nucleotides matching TRBD1. The CDR3 is 14 amino acids. CDR1 is SGHAT and CDR2 is FQNNGV in the germline V gene. V lost 4 bases to trimming and J lost 4 bases; unmatched junction nucleotides: 6. The CDR3 bases are TGTGCCAGCAGCTACGACAGGGTGGCCACTGAAGCTTTCTTT. It is translated as CASSYDRVATEAFF. The full variable domain, its missing parts supplied by reference TRBV11-2 and TRBJ1-1, is EAGVAQSPRYKIIEKRQSVAFWCNPISGHATLYWYQQILGQGPKLLIQFQNNGVVDDSQLPKDRFSAERLKGVDSTLKIQPAKLEDSAVYLCASSYDRVATEAFFGQGTRLTVV.

V gene TRBV6-6 combines with J gene TRBJ2-7; D possibly corresponds to TRBD2 (5 bases). Deletions cut 2 bases from V and 6 bases from J, with 17 bases between. The CDR3 length is 15 residues. Germline V gives CDR1 MNHNY, CDR2 SVGAGI (reference sequence). The CDR3 coding sequence is TGTGCCAGCAGTTACGCGGCAACCGCTCGGGGCGAGCAGTACTTC. It encodes CASSYAATARGEQYF.

V is TRBV6-5 and J is TRBJ1-1; D is perhaps TRBD1 (5 bases). V gave up 4 bases and J gave up 4 bases, with 10 bases separating them. The CDR3 sequence is 13 residues long. From germline, CDR1 is MNHEY and CDR2 SVGAGI. The CDR3: CASSSSGGTEAFF. CDR3 nucleotide sequence: TGTGCCAGCAGTTCCTCCGGGGGCACTGAAGCTTTCTTT.

This clone has just one count. This rearrangement joins TRBV2 to TRBJ2-5; 8 bases are shared with TRBD2. This CDR3 is built from 15 residues. The ends lost 6 bases at V and 5 bases at J; junction bases unmatched: 11. The germline V gene encodes CDR1 SNHLY and CDR2 FYNNEI. CDR3 DNA sequence: TGTGCCAGCAGAGAGTTGGGACTAGAGGGGGAGACCCAGTACTTC. Encoded protein: CASRELGLEGETQYF.

This clone has only a few counts. The chain links TRBV6-6 to TRBJ1-1; D uncertain. The CDR3 loop spans 12 amino acids. Trimming cost V 2 bases and J 1 base, with 2 bases left between them. From germline, CDR1 is MNHNY and CDR2 SVGAGI (reference sequence). The CDR3 bases are TGTGCCAGCAGTTACCCGAACACTGAAGCTTTCTTT. This translates into CASSYPNTEAFF.

In this sample, this clone turned up once. The chain links TRBV28 to TRBJ1-1, with TRBD1 identical over 7 bases. The V gene's germline CDR1 is MDHEN and CDR2 SYDVKM. Losses at the gene ends were 11 bases for V and 0 bases for J; bases not matched to a gene: 12. The CDR3 length is 15 residues. CDR3 sequence: CAGKRQGPMNTEAFF. The CDR3 DNA follows: TGTGCCGGAAAGAGACAGGGCCCGATGAACACTGAAGCTTTCTTT.

This chain uses TRBV29-1 with TRBJ2-1, with 7 bases fitting TRBD2. CDR1 and CDR2 (germline): SQVTM, ANQGSEA. The CDR3 consists of 13 residues. V trimming: 4 bases; J trimming: 4 bases; junction bases outside the gene matches: 4. The CDR3 loop reads CSVVGAGYNEQFF. The CDR3 DNA reads TGCAGCGTTGTTGGAGCGGGGTACAATGAGCAGTTCTTC.

The chain couples TRBV11-2 to TRBJ2-1; TRBD1 might be the D (6 bases). CDR3 length: 17 amino acids. Looked up from germline, CDR1 is SGHAT and CDR2 is FQNNGV. Trimming took off 10 bases at V and 0 bases at J, with 22 bases between the two ends. In DNA form, the CDR3 reads TGTGCCAACCTGACAGGTCCTCCCCTTAGCTCCTACAATGAGCAGTTCTTC. Translation: CANLTGPPLSSYNEQFF.

The J gene is TRBJ1-5, the V gene TRBV6-4, with 9 bases that match TRBD1. Per germline, CDR1 MRHNA and CDR2 SNTAGT. The CDR3 runs to 17 residues. Trimming cost V 6 bases and J 0 bases; bases outside gene matches: 9. Here the CDR3 reads CASRFDRGYNSNQPQHF. Written as DNA, the CDR3 is TGTGCCAGCAGATTCGACAGGGGGTACAATAGCAATCAGCCCCAGCATTTT.

This sequence joins TRBV11-3 and TRBJ2-1; 8 nucleotides line up with TRBD2. The CDR3 length is 14 residues. CDR1 SGHNT and CDR2 YENEEA come from the germline V gene. V shed 1 base, J shed 8 bases, and the junction held 4 bases outside the gene matches. In nucleotides, the CDR3 is TGTGCCAGCAGCTTAGTTGCGGGAGGCGATGAGCAGTTCTTC. Translated, it gives CASSLVAGGDEQFF. The full variable domain, its missing parts supplied by reference TRBV11-3 and TRBJ2-1, is EAGVVQSPRYKIIEKKQPVAFWCNPISGHNTLYWYLQNLGQGPELLIRYENEEAVDDSQLPKDRFSAERLKGVDSTLKIQPAELGDSAVYLCASSLVAGGDEQFFGPGTRLTVL.

The genes are TRBV18 and TRBJ2-3; 8 bases are shared with TRBD1. V gave up 3 bases and J gave up 0 bases; unmatched junction bases: 11. This CDR3 comprises 18 residues. Germline V CDR1 and CDR2: KGHSH, LQKENI. The CDR3 reads CASSPRGPAPRSTDTQYF. The DNA for the CDR3 is TGTGCCAGCTCACCCAGGGGGCCGGCTCCCCGAAGCACAGATACGCAGTATTTT. The complete variable domain, with remaining parts taken from reference TRBV18 and TRBJ2-3, reads NAGVMQNPRHLVRRRGQEARLRCSPMKGHSHVYWYRQLPEEGLKFMVYLQKENIIDESGMPKERFSAEFPKEGPSILRIQQVVRGDSAAYFCASSPRGPAPRSTDTQYFGPGTRLTVL.

This clone turned up a few times. V gene TRBV7-9 combines with J gene TRBJ2-3; TRBD1 agrees at 9 bases. CDR3 length equals 15 residues. V shed 5 bases, J shed 3 bases, and the junction held 6 bases outside the gene matches. Germline CDR1 SEHNR, CDR2 FQNEAQ (reference sequence). CDR3 residues: CASSPRGQGTDTQYF. Written as DNA, the CDR3 is TGTGCCAGCAGCCCCCGAGGACAGGGGACAGATACGCAGTATTTT.

This clone has more than one count but fewer than ten. Here the CDR3 reads CASSSAGTSGYEQYF. The CDR3 DNA sequence: TGTGCCAGCAGTTCGGCCGGGACTAGCGGCTACGAGCAGTACTTC. This chain connects TRBV6-1 to TRBJ2-7; 11 positions agree with TRBD2. Germline loops: CDR1 MNHNS, CDR2 SASEGT. The CDR3 has 15 amino acids. After removal of 5 bases from V and 3 bases from J, the junction contained 6 bases not matched to a gene.

This clone was seen only a few times. This chain joins TRBV6-6 and TRBJ2-5; 7 positions agree with TRBD2. This CDR3 is 14 amino acids long. Germline CDR1 and CDR2: MNHNY and SVGAGI (reference sequence). The V and J ends lost 6 bases and 5 bases, in that order; junction bases with no gene match: 9. As DNA, the CDR3 is TGTGCCAGCAGGCCCAAACTAGCGTCGGAGACCCAGTACTTC. Protein sequence: CASRPKLASETQYF.

This chain joins TRBV4-3 and TRBJ2-7, with D possibly matching TRBD1 (5 bases). CDR1 is LGHNA, CDR2 YSLEER, per germline. The CDR3 has 16 amino acids. V lost 0 bases and J 5 bases, leaving 17 bases between the germline ends. DNA for the CDR3: TGCGCCAGCAGCCAAGATTCGCTGTGGCCGGACAACGAGCAGTACTTC. Translated: CASSQDSLWPDNEQYF.

This sequence joins TRBV5-1 and TRBJ1-1; no clear D. This CDR3 is built from 13 residues. Germline V CDR1 and CDR2: SGHRS, YFSETQ. Trimming stripped 4 bases from V and 5 bases from J, with 12 bases between. In nucleotides, the CDR3 is TGCGCCAGCAGCCCTTTACGGGAAACTGAAGCTTTCTTT. Its translation: CASSPLRETEAFF.

This chain uses TRBV4-1 with TRBJ1-1; D uncertain. The V end lost 0 bases, the J end lost 0 bases, and 5 bases lay between the germline ends. From germline, CDR1 is MGHRA and CDR2 YSYEKL. CDR3 length: 14 residues. The CDR3 DNA reads as TGCGCCAGCAGCCAAGATTTCGTGAACACTGAAGCTTTCTTT. Translation: CASSQDFVNTEAFF.

Turning to this clone: Mismatch with germline at one junction end may stem from a read error. The genes are TRBV18 and TRBJ2-3; the D gene is possibly TRBD2 (7 bases). This CDR3 has 11 amino acids. Germline values: CDR1 KGHSH, CDR2 LQKENI. The CDR3 loop is CASSPTGGLDF. CDR3 sequence (DNA): TGTGCCAGCTCACCAACGGGGGGCTTGGATTTT.

This chain links TRBV18 with TRBJ1-1; D gene uncertain. Trimming took 0 bases from V and 1 from J, leaving 6 bases between them. Germline CDR1 KGHSH, CDR2 LQKENI. There are 14 residues in the CDR3. For the CDR3, the DNA is TGTGCCAGCTCACCACCGGGGTGGAACACTGAAGCTTTCTTT. It translates to CASSPPGWNTEAFF. Drawing the rest from reference TRBV18 and TRBJ1-1, the complete variable domain is NAGVMQNPRHLVRRRGQEARLRCSPMKGHSHVYWYRQLPEEGLKFMVYLQKENIIDESGMPKERFSAEFPKEGPSILRIQQVVRGDSAAYFCASSPPGWNTEAFFGQGTRLTVV.

This clone has a handful of counts. This chain joins TRBV15 and TRBJ1-2; D gene ambiguous. Trimming shortened V by 4 bases and J by 6 bases, and 15 bases separated the two germline ends. From germline, CDR1 is LNHNV and CDR2 YYDKDF (reference sequence). The CDR3 has 14 residues. The CDR3 loop is CATSKHGLTNGYTF. The CDR3 nucleotides read TGTGCCACCAGCAAGCATGGCTTAACTAATGGCTACACCTTC.

V gene TRBV6-1 combines with J gene TRBJ2-3, with TRBD2 identical over 10 bases. Germline-derived CDR1 and CDR2 are MNHNS and SASEGT. There are 15 residues in the CDR3. V was pared by 8 bases and J by 5 bases, with 10 bases of the junction left unmatched. CDR3 sequence (DNA): TGTGCCAGCCTTAGGGCTAGCGGGAGACAAGATACGCAGTATTTT. Its translation: CASLRASGRQDTQYF.

The genes are TRBV30 and TRBJ1-2; D remains ambiguous. Germline V lookup: CDR1 GTSNPN, CDR2 SVGIG (reference sequence). Trimming cost V 0 bases and J 4 bases, with 15 bases left between them. CDR3 size: 15 residues. The CDR3 here is CAWSVGSGGVYGYTF. DNA of the CDR3: TGTGCCTGGAGTGTCGGTTCAGGAGGCGTCTATGGCTACACCTTC.

This chain uses TRBV5-8 with TRBJ2-5; 12 positions agree with TRBD2. The CDR3 consists of 16 residues. V gave up 4 bases and J gave up 7 bases; unmatched junction bases: 11. Looked up from germline, CDR1 is SGHTS and CDR2 is YDEGEE. The CDR3 coding sequence is TGTGCCAGCAGCCCGCGGACTAGCGGGAAGGGGGGGACCCAGTACTTC. Translated: CASSPRTSGKGGTQYF.

Here the CDR3 reads CASSFSGQGWAGELFF. The CDR3 nucleotides are TGTGCCAGCAGCTTCTCGGGACAGGGGTGGGCCGGGGAGCTGTTTTTT. The V gene is TRBV7-9, the J gene TRBJ2-2; 10 positions match TRBD1. Germline V lookup: CDR1 SEHNR, CDR2 FQNEAQ (reference sequence). V lost 3 bases and J lost 6; bases outside the gene matches: 7. The CDR3 runs 16 residues. Complete variable domain (other parts from reference TRBV7-9 and TRBJ2-2): DTGVSQNPRHKITKRGQNVTFRCDPISEHNRLYWYRQTLGQGPEFLTYFQNEAQLEKSRLLSDRFSAERPKGSFSTLEIQRTEQGDSAMYLCASSFSGQGWAGELFFGEGSRLTVL.

Only one count was recorded for this clone. The genes are TRBV19 and TRBJ1-1, with D unclear. V was trimmed by 7 bases and J by 5 bases, leaving 20 bases between them. The germline V gene encodes CDR1 LNHDA and CDR2 SQIVND (reference sequence). The CDR3 covers 15 residues. CDR3 DNA: TGTGCCAGTAATCCCCTTCGAGAGAAAGGAACTGAAGCTTTCTTT. It encodes CASNPLREKGTEAFF.

This chain joins TRBV5-4 and TRBJ2-1, with D uncertain. The CDR3 is made up of 17 amino acids. Germline values: CDR1 SGHNT, CDR2 YYREEE (reference sequence). V lost 0 bases and J 3 bases, leaving 16 bases between the germline ends. The CDR3, as DNA: TGTGCCAGCAGCTTGGTTGGCGCGCAGGCTAGCTACAATGAGCAGTTCTTC. This translates into CASSLVGAQASYNEQFF.

This chain uses TRBV5-5 with TRBJ2-7; D ambiguous. CDR3 length equals 15 residues. V lost 0 bases and J 2 bases, leaving 12 bases between the germline ends. Germline V lookup: CDR1 SGHKS, CDR2 YYEKEE (reference sequence). CDR3 amino acids: CASSLADHSTYEQYF. In nucleotides, the CDR3 is TGTGCCAGCAGCTTGGCGGACCACTCTACCTACGAGCAGTACTTC.

The V and J genes are TRBV30 and TRBJ1-1; D remains unclear. This CDR3 contains 13 residues. CDR1 GTSNPN and CDR2 SVGIG come from the germline V gene (reference sequence). V was pared by 3 bases and J by 3 bases, with 11 bases between. CDR3 amino acids: CAWSRHRDTEAFF. DNA for the CDR3: TGTGCCTGGAGCAGACACCGAGACACTGAAGCTTTCTTT. The full variable domain, rest sourced from reference TRBV30 and TRBJ1-1, is SQTIHQWPATLVQPVGSPLSLECTVEGTSNPNLYWYRQAAGRGLQLLFYSVGIGQISSEVPQNLSASRPQDRQFILSSKKLLLSDSGFYLCAWSRHRDTEAFFGQGTRLTVV.

The count of this clone is one. This chain links TRBV18 with TRBJ2-3, with 10 bases matching TRBD2. The CDR3 has 16 amino acids. J gave up 3 bases and V 3 bases, and 6 bases lay outside the gene matches. CDR1 is KGHSH, CDR2 LQKENI, per germline. The CDR3 DNA follows: TGTGCCAGCTCACCGCGACTAGCGGGTAAAACAGATACGCAGTATTTT. Protein sequence: CASSPRLAGKTDTQYF.

The rearrangement joins TRBV6-1 to TRBJ1-1; 11 bases map to TRBD1. The CDR3 is 14 amino acids. Trimming removed 8 bases from V and 0 bases from J; junction bases left unmatched: 2. Germline CDR1 is MNHNS and CDR2 is SASEGT. CDR3 sequence: CASSDRGLNTEAFF. The CDR3 DNA is TGTGCCAGCTCGGACAGGGGGCTGAACACTGAAGCTTTCTTT.